This note documents a single T cell receptor (beta chain) sequence. Antigen: not known. The data are from a study of PD-1 blockade in classical Hodgkin lymphoma. Across the whole study: On a schedule of every 2 weeks, patients received nivolumab 3 mg/kg intravenously. Study-wide points: Diminished baseline TCR diversity has been reported in newly diagnosed patients relative to healthy donors.

As for time point: cycle 4 day 1 (C4D1), after more than five weeks of nivolumab. After autologous stem cell transplantation all patients relapsed, and prior brentuximab vedotin exposure differed between cohorts. The protocol was immunoSEQ multiplex PCR, while the TCRdb copy is restricted to in-frame clones and leaves out a portion. This table has tens of thousands of clones, 65% to 85% appearing once. Trimming cost V 3 bases and J 1 base, with 9 bases left between them. The CDR3 spans 15 residues. CDR1 and CDR2 from the germline V gene are LNHNV and YYDKDF (reference sequence). This sequence joins TRBV15 and TRBJ1-4; the D is unclear. Sequences were derived from peripheral blood mononuclear cells (PBMCs), sampled before the fourth cycle of nivolumab. The TCR comes from a human donor with classical Hodgkin lymphoma. The chain's CDR3 is CATSSKWGTNEKLFF. The DNA of the CDR3 is TGTGCCACCAGCAGTAAATGGGGAACTAATGAAAAACTGTTTTTT.